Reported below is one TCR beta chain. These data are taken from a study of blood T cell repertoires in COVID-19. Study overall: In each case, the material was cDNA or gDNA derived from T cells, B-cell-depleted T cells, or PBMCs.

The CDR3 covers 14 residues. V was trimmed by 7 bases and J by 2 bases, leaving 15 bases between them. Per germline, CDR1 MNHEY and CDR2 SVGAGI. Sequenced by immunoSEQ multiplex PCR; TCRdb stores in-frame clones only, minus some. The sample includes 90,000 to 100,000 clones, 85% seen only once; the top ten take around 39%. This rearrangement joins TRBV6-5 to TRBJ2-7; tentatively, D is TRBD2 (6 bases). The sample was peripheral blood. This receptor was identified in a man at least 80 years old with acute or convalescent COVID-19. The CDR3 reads CASNLRDLAYEQYF. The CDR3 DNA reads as TGTGCCAGCAACCTCCGGGACTTGGCCTACGAGCAGTACTTC.